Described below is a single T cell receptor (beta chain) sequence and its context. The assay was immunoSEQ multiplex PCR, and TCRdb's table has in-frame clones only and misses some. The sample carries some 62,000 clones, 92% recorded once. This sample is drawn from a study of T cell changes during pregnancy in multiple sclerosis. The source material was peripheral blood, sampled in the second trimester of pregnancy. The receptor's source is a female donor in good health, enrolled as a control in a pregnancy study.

Here the CDR3 DNA reads TGTGCCAGTAGAACGGACAGCAGCGGAACAGATACGCAGTATTTT. Protein sequence: CASRTDSSGTDTQYF. This rearrangement joins TRBV19 to TRBJ2-3, with D possibly TRBD1 on 6 matching bases. This CDR3 spans 15 amino acids. The V gene lost 6 bases and the J gene lost 3 bases, with 16 bases spanning the gap. Per the germline V gene, CDR1 is LNHDA and CDR2 is SQIVND (reference sequence).